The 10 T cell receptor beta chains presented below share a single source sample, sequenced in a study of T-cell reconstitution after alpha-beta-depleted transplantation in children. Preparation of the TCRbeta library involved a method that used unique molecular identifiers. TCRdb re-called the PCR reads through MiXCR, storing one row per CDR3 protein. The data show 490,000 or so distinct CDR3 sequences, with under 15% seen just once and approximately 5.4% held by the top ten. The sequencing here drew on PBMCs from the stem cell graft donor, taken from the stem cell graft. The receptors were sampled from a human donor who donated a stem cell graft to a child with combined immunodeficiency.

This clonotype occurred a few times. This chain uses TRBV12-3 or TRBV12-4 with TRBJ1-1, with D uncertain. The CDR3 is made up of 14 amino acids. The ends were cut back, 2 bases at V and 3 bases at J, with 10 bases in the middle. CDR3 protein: CASSLITPYTEAFF. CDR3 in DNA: TGTGCCAGCAGTTTAATCACTCCTTACACTGAAGCTTTCTTT.

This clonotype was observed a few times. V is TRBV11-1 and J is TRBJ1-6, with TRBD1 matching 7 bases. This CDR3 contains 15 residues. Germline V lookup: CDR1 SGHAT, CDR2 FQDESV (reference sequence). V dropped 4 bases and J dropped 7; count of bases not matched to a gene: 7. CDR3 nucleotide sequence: TGTGCCAGCAGCTCGCTGGGACAGCGGAATTCACCCCTCCACTTT. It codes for CASSSLGQRNSPLHF.

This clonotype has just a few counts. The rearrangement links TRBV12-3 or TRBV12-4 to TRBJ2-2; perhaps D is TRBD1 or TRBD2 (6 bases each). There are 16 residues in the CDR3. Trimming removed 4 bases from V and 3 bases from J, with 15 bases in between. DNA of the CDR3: TGTGCCAGCAGTTCGACGGGGGCGAGAGACACCGGGGAGCTGTTTTTT. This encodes CASSSTGARDTGELFF.

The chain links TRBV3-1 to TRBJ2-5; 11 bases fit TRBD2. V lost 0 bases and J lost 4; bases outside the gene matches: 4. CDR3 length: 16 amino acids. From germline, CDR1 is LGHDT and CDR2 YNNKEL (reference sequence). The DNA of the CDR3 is TGTGCCAGCAGCCAAGATCCCGGACTAGCGGGAGAGACCCAGTACTTC. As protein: CASSQDPGLAGETQYF.

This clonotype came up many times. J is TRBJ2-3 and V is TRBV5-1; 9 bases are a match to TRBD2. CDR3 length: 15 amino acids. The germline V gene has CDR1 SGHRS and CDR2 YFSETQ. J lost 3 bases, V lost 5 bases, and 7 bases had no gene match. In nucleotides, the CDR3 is TGCGCCAGCAGTCTCCGGACTAGCGCTACAGATACGCAGTATTTT. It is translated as CASSLRTSATDTQYF. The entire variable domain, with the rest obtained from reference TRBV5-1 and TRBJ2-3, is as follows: KAGVTQTPRYLIKTRGQQVTLSCSPISGHRSVSWYQQTPGQGLQFLFEYFSETQRNKGNFPGRFSGRQFSNSRSEMNVSTLELGDSALYLCASSLRTSATDTQYFGPGTRLTVL.

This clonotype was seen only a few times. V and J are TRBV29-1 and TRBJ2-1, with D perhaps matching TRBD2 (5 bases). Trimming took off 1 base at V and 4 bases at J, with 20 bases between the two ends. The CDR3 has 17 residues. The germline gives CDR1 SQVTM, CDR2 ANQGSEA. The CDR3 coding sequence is TGCAGCGTTGAAGGAGGTGGGAGTGGGGTACCGTACAATGAGCAGTTCTTC. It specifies CSVEGGGSGVPYNEQFF.

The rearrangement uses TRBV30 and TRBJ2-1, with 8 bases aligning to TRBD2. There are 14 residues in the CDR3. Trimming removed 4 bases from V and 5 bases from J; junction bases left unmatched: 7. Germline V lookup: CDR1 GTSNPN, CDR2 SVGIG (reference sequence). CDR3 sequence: CAWKFSSGHNEQFF. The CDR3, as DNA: TGTGCCTGGAAATTTTCTAGCGGGCACAATGAGCAGTTCTTC.

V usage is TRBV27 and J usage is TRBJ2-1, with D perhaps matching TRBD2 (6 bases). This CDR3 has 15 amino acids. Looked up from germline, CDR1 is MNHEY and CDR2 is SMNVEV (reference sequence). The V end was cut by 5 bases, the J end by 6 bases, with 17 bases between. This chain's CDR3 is CASSQPWGVGNEQFF. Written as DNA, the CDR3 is TGTGCCAGCAGTCAGCCCTGGGGGGTGGGCAATGAGCAGTTCTTC.

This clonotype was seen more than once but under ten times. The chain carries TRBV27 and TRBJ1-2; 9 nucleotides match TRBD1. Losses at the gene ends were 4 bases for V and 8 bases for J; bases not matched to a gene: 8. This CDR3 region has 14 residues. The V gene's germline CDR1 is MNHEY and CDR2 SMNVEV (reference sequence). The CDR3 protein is CASSYGQGNLGYTF. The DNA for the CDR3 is TGTGCCAGCAGTTACGGACAGGGGAATTTAGGCTACACCTTC.

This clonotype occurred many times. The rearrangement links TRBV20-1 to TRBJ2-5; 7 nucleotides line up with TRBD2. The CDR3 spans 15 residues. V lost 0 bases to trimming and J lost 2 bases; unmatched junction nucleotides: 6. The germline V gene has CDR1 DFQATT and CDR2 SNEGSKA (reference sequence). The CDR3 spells CSARESSGGQETQYF. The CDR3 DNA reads TGCAGTGCTAGAGAGTCTAGCGGAGGGCAAGAGACCCAGTACTTC.